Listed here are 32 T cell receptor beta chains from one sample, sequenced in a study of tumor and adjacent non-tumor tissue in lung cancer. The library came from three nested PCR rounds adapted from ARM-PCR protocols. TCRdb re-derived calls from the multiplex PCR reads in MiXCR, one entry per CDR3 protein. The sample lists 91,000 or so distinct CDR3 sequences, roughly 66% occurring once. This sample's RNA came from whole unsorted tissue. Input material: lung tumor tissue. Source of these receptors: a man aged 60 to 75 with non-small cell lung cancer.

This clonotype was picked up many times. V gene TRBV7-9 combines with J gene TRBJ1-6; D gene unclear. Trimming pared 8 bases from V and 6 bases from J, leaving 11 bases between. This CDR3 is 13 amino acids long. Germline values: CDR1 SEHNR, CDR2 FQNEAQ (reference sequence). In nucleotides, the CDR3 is TGTGCCAGCCAACCCGGGAGTAATTCACCCCTCCACTTT. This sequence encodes CASQPGSNSPLHF.

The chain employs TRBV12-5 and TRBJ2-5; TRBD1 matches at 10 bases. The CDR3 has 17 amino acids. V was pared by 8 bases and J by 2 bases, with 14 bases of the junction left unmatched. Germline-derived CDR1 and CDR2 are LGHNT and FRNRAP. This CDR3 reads CASTEGQGFSDQETQYF. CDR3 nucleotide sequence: TGTGCTAGTACTGAGGGACAGGGGTTTAGCGATCAAGAGACCCAGTACTTC. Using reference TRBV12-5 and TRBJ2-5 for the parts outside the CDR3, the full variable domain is DARVTQTPRHKVTEMGQEVTMRCQPILGHNTVFWYRQTMMQGLELLAYFRNRAPLDDSGMPKDRFSAEMPDATLATLKIQPSEPRDSAVYFCASTEGQGFSDQETQYFGPGTRLLVL.

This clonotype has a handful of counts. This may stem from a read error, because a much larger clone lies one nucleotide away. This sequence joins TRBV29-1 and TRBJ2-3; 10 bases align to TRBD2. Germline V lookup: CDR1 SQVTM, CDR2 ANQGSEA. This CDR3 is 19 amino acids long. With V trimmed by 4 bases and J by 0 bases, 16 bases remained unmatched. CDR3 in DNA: TGCAGCGTTGTAGGGCTAGCGGGAGTCGGGGGGAGGAGCACAGATACGCAGTATTTT. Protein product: CSVVGLAGVGGRSTDTQYF.

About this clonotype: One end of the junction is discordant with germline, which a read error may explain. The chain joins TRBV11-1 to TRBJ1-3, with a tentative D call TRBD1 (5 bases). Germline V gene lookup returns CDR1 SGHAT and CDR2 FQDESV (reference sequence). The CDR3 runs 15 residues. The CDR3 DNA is TGCGCCAGCGGTCGAACCAGGGACCCTGGAAACACCATATATTTT. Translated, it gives CASGRTRDPGNTIYF. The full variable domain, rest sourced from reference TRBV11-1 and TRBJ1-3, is EAEVAQSPRYKITEKSQAVAFWCDPISGHATLYWYRQILGQGPELLVQFQDESVVDDSQLPKDRFSAERLKGVDSTLKIQPAELGDSAMYLCASGRTRDPGNTIYFGEGSWLTVV.

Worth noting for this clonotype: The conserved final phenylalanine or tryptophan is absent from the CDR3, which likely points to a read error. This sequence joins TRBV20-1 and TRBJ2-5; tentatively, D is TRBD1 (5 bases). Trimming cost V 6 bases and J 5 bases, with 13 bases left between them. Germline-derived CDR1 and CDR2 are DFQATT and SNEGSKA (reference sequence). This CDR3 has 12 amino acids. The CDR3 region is CSAAGAGETQYL. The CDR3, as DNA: TGCAGTGCCGCTGGGGCCGGCGAGACCCAGTACTTA.

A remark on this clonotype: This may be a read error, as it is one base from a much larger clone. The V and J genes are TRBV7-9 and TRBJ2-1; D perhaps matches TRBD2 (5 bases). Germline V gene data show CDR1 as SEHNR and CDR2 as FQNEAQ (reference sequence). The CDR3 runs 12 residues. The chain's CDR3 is CATSLERAGVFF. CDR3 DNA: TGTGCCACCAGCTTAGAGAGGGCCGGGGTCTTCTTC.

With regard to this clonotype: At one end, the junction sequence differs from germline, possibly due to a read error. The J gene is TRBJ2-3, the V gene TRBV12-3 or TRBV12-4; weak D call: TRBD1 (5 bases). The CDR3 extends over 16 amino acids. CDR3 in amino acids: CASSLLKGVSIDTQYF. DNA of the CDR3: TGTGCCAGCAGTTTACTCAAAGGGGTCTCCATAGATACGCAGTACTTT.

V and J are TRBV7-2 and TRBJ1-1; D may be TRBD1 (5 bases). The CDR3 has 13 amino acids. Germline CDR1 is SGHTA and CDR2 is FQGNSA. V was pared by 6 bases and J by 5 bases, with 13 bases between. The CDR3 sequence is CASSWGGVTEAFF. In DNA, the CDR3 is TGTGCCAGCAGTTGGGGAGGGGTGACTGAAGCTTTCTTT. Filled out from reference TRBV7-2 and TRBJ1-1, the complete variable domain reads GAGVSQSPSNKVTEKGKDVELRCDPISGHTALYWYRQSLGQGLEFLIYFQGNSAPDKSGLPSDRFSAERTGGSVSTLTIQRTQQEDSAVYLCASSWGGVTEAFFGQGTRLTVV.

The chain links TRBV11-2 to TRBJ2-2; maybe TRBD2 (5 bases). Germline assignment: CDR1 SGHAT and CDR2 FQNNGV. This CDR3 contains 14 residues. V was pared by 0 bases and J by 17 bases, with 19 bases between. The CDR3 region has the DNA TGTGCCAGCAGCTTAGATATCGTGGCCGGGGAAGTATTTTTT. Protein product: CASSLDIVAGEVFF.

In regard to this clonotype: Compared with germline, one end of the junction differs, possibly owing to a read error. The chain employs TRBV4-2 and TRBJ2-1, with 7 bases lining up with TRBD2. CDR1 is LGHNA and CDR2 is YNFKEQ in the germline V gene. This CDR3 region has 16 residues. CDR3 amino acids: CARSQPGLTSYNEQFF. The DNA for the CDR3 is TGTGCCAGGAGCCAACCGGGACTAACGTCTTACAATGAGCAGTTCTTC.

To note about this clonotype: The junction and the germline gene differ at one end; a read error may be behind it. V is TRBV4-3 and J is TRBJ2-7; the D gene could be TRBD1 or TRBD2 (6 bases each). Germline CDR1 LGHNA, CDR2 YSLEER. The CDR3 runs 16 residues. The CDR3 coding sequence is TGCGCCAGCAGCCAAGGGAGACCAGGGGACTTCTACAAGCAGCACTTC. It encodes CASSQGRPGDFYKQHF.

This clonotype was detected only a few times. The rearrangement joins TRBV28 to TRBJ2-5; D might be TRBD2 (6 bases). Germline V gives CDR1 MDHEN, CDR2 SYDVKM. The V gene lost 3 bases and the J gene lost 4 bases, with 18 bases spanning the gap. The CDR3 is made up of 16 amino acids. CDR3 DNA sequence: TGTGCCAGCAGTTTTGACGTGGGGAGGCCGACAGAGACCCAGTACTTC. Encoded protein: CASSFDVGRPTETQYF.

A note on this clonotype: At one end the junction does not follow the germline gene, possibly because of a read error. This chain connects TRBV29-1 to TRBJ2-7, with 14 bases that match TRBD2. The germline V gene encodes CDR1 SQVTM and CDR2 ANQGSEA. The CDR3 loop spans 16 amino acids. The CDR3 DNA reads TGCGGCGTTGGAGGACTAGCGGGAGGAACTCCCTACGAGCAGTACTTC. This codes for CGVGGLAGGTPYEQYF.

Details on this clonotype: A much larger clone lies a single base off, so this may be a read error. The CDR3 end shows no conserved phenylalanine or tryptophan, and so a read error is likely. The CDR3 loop reads CSAKQGDSPLHL. As DNA, the CDR3 is TGCAGTGCTAAGCAGGGCGATTCACCCCTCCACCTT. V and J are TRBV20-1 and TRBJ1-6, with D maybe TRBD1 (5 bases). V was cut by 4 bases and J by 8 bases, with 9 bases left in between. CDR1 DFQATT and CDR2 SNEGSKA come from the germline V gene (reference sequence). This CDR3 region has 12 residues.

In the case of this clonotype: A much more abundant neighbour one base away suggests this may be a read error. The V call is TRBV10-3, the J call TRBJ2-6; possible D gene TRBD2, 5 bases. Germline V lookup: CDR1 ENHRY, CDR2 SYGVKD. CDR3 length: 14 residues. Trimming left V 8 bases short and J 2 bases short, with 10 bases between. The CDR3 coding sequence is TGTGCCATCCGTGGGGAGACTGGGGCCAACGTCCTGACTTTC. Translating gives CAIRGETGANVLTF.

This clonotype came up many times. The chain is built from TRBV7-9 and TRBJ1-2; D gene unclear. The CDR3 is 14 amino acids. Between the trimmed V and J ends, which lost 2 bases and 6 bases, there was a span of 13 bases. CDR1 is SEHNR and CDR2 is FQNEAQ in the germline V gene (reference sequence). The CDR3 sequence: CASSLKAASDGYTF. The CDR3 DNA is TGTGCCAGCAGCTTAAAGGCAGCATCGGATGGCTACACCTTC. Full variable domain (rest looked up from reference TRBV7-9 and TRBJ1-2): DTGVSQNPRHKITKRGQNVTFRCDPISEHNRLYWYRQTLGQGPEFLTYFQNEAQLEKSRLLSDRFSAERPKGSFSTLEIQRTEQGDSAMYLCASSLKAASDGYTFGSGTRLTVV.

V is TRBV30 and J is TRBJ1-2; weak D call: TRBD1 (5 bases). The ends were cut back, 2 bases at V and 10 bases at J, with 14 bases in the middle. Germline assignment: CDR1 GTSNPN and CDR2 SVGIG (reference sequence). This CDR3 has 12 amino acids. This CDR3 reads CAWSTGDQPYTF. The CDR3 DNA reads TGTGCCTGGAGTACCGGGGACCAGCCCTACACCTTC.

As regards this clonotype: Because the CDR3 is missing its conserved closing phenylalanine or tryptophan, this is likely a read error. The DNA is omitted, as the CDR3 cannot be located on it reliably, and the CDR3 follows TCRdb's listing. CDR3 amino acids: CASSYTTGTHSYEQYI. V and J are TRBV6-2 or TRBV6-3 and TRBJ2-7. The CDR3 has 16 amino acids, counting both end residues. Germline V gene data show CDR1 as MNHEY and CDR2 as SVGEGT.

In DNA, the CDR3 is TGTGCCAGCAGTCCTACGACAGGGGTCTATGGTCACACCTTC. Its protein product is CASSPTTGVYGHTF. The genes are TRBV12-3 or TRBV12-4 and TRBJ1-2; 8 nucleotides match TRBD1. This CDR3 is 14 amino acids long. V dropped 5 bases and J dropped 12; count of bases not matched to a gene: 14.

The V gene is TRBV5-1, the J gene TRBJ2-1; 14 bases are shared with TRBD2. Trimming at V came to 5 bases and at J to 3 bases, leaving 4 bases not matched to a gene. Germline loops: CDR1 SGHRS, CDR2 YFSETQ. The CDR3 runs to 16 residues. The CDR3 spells CASSKGTSGGYNEQFF. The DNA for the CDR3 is TGCGCCAGCAGTAAAGGGACTAGCGGGGGCTACAATGAGCAGTTCTTC. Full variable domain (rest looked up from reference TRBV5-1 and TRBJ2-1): KAGVTQTPRYLIKTRGQQVTLSCSPISGHRSVSWYQQTPGQGLQFLFEYFSETQRNKGNFPGRFSGRQFSNSRSEMNVSTLELGDSALYLCASSKGTSGGYNEQFFGPGTRLTVL.

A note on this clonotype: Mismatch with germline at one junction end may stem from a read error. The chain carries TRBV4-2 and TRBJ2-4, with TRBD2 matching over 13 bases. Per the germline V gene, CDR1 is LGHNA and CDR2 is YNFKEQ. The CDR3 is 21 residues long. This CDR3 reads CARSHESGTSGRALTKNIQYF. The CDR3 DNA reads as TGTGCCAGGAGCCACGAGAGTGGAACTAGCGGGAGGGCCCTAACCAAAAACATTCAGTACTTC.

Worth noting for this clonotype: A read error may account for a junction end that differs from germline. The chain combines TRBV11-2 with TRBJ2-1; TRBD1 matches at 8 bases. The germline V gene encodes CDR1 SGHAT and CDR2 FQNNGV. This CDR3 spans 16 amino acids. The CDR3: CAISLPQGARGDEQFF. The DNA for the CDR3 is TGTGCCATCAGCCTTCCCCAGGGGGCGCGGGGCGATGAACAGTTCTTC.

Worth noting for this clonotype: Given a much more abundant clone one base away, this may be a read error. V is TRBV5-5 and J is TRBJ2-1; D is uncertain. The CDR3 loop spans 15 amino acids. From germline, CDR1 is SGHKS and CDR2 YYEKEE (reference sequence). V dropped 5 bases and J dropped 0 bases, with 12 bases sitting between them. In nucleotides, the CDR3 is TGTGCCAGCAGTCGGGCCCTAAGCTCCTACAATGAGCAGTTCTTC. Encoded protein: CASSRALSSYNEQFF.

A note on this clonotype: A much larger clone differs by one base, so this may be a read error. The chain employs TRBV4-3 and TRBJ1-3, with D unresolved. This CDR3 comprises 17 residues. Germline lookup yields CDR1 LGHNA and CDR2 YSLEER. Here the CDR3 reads CTSSQFLRRSSGNTIYF. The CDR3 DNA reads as TGCACCAGCAGCCAATTCCTTCGACGGTCCTCTGGAAACACCATATATTTT.

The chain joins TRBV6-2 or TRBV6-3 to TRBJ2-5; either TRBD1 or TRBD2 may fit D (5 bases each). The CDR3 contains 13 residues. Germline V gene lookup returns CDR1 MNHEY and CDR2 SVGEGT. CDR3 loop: CVRRDVNQETQYF. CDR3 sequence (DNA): TGTGTCAGACGGGACGTGAACCAAGAGACCCAGTACTTC.

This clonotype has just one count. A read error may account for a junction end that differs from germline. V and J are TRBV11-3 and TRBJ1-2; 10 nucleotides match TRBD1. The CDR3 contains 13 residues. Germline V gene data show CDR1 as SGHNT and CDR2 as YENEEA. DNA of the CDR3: TGTGTCAGCAGCCCCGGGACAGGGGCTGGCTACGCCTTC. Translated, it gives CVSSPGTGAGYAF.

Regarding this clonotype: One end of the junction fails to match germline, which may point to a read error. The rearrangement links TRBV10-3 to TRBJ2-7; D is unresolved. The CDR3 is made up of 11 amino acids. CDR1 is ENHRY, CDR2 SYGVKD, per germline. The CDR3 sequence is CAAQTTYEQYF. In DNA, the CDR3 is TGTGCCGCACAAACCACTTACGAGCAATACTTC.

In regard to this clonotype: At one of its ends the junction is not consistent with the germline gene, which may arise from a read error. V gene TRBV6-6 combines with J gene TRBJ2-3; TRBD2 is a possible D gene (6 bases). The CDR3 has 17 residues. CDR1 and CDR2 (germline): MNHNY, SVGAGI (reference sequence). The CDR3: CAGSLSLVATSIDTQYF. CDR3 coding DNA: TGTGCCGGCAGTTTATCCCTTGTAGCTACTAGCATAGATACGCAGTATTTT.

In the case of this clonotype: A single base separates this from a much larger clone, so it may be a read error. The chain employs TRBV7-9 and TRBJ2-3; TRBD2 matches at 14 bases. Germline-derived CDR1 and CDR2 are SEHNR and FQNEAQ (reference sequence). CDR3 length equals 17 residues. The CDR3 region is CASNLGGTSGSGDTQYF. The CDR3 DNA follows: TGTGCCAGCAACTTAGGCGGGACTAGCGGGAGCGGCGATACGCAGTATTTT.

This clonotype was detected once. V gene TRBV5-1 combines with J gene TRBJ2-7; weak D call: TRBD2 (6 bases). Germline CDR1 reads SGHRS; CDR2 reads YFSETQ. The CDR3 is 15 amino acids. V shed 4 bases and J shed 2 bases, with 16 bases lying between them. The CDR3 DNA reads TGCGCCAGCAGCCCTGGCGCGGGGAGAGCCTACGAGCAGTACGTC. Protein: CASSPGAGRAYEQYV.

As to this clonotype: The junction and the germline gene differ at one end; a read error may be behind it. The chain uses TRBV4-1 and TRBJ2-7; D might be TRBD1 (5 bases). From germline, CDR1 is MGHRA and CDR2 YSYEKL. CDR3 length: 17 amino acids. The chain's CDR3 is CASSQDPQGNNYYERYF. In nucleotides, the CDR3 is TGTGCCAGCAGCCAAGATCCCCAGGGAAACAACTACTACGAGCGGTACTTC.

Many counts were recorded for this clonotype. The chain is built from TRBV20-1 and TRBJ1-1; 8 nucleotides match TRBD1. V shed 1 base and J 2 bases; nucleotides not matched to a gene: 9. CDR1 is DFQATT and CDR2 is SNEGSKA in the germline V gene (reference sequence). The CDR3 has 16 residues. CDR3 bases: TGCAGTGCTAGAGGGCAGGGGGCCTTATCAAACACTGAAGCTTTCTTT. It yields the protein CSARGQGALSNTEAFF.